The present T cell receptor beta chain was sequenced within a study of cytomegalovirus exposure and HLA in healthy donors. The CDR3 is made up of 14 amino acids. Trimming removed 4 bases from V and 3 bases from J; junction bases left unmatched: 5. Germline V lookup: CDR1 SGHKS, CDR2 YYEKEE (reference sequence). It was with 60 Vbeta and 13 Jbeta primers that the PCR ran. Assay used: immunoSEQ multiplex PCR; TCRdb lists only in-frame clones, some missing. The sample comprises roughly 73,000 clones, 75% of which are singletons, and over 10% rests with the top ten. This clonotype was obtained from a man aged 70 or older in good health and CMV-seronegative. The rearrangement links TRBV5-5 to TRBJ2-5, with 8 bases fitting TRBD1. The sequenced material came from PBMCs. CDR3 amino acids: CASSRRGPEETQYF. The CDR3, as DNA: TGTGCCAGCAGCCGCAGGGGGCCGGAAGAGACCCAGTACTTC.